The 3 T cell receptor beta chains listed next were all sequenced from one sample in a study of breast tumors, draining lymph nodes, adjacent tissues (TCRdb year 2016). The library came from multiplex PCR. The instrument was an Illumina HiSeq 2000. The public reads were reprocessed in TCRdb via fastp at Q25 and MiXCR, keeping in-frame beta chains. Identical CDR3 proteins give one entry, which carries the most common genes and DNA. The sample profile shows approximately 140,000 distinct CDR3 sequences; roughly 33% of them were found once. The leading ten clones occupy roughly 2.2% of the sample. Lymph node samples came from the axillary draining lymph nodes of breast cancer patients. The sequenced sample was axillary lymph node tissue. The receptors originated from a female donor with breast cancer. Some clones in this sample may be carry-over from other donors' samples.

This clonotype appeared a few times. This sequence joins TRBV5-5 and TRBJ1-5; D perhaps matches TRBD1 (5 bases). V lost 0 bases, J lost 6 bases, and 10 bases lay in between. CDR1 SGHKS and CDR2 YYEKEE come from the germline V gene (reference sequence). This CDR3 is 14 amino acids long. The CDR3 nucleotides are TGTGCCAGCAGCTTGGATAGGGGCCTTCAGCCCCAGCATTTT. As protein: CASSLDRGLQPQHF.

This clonotype came up many times. The V and J genes are TRBV28 and TRBJ1-6; D remains ambiguous. CDR3 length: 16 amino acids. V was shortened by 5 bases and J by 7 bases, with 18 bases between the two germline ends. Germline CDR1 MDHEN, CDR2 SYDVKM. The DNA for the CDR3 is TGTGCCAGCAGTCCCCCCCGGATCTATCTGAATTCACCCCTCCACTTT. This gives the protein CASSPPRIYLNSPLHF.

This clonotype is a singleton in its sample. The V gene is TRBV25-1, the J gene TRBJ2-7; possible D gene TRBD2, 5 bases. CDR3 length equals 14 residues. CDR1 and CDR2 (germline): MGHDK, SYGVNS. With 4 bases removed from V and 0 bases from J, the gap between germline ends came to 10 bases. Written as DNA, the CDR3 is TGTGCCAGCAGTGCCTCCGGGAACTCCTACGAGCAGTACTTC. Its protein product is CASSASGNSYEQYF.